The 23 T cell receptor beta chains listed next were all sequenced from one sample in a study of immune cell composition in non-small cell lung cancer. Profiled with immunoSEQ multiplex PCR; TCRdb holds only in-frame clones, not every one. The repertoire has about 7,200 clones, roughly 74% of them found once; the top ten carry less than 4.5%. The specimen sequenced was lung tumor tissue. The receptors were gathered from a human donor with non-small cell lung cancer.

The rearrangement uses TRBV29-1 and TRBJ2-7, with a weak D call TRBD2 (6 bases). This CDR3 contains 13 residues. With 2 bases removed from V and 6 bases from J, the gap between germline ends came to 14 bases. From germline, CDR1 is SQVTM and CDR2 ANQGSEA. The CDR3 DNA is TGCAGCGTTGAAATCACCCGAGCGGGCGAGCAGTACTTC. This codes for CSVEITRAGEQYF.

The rearrangement links TRBV29-1 to TRBJ2-3; TRBD1 matches at 9 bases. V gave up 7 bases and J gave up 6 bases; unmatched junction bases: 8. Germline V gene lookup returns CDR1 SQVTM and CDR2 ANQGSEA. The CDR3 is 13 amino acids. CDR3 residues: CSGRQGGSDTQYF. The CDR3 DNA reads TGCAGCGGCCGACAGGGGGGCTCGGATACGCAGTATTTT.

This chain connects TRBV7-9 to TRBJ1-3, with a tentative D call TRBD1 (6 bases). The germline V gene has CDR1 SEHNR and CDR2 FQNEAQ (reference sequence). V lost 6 bases and J 2 bases, leaving 8 bases between the germline ends. The CDR3 spans 13 residues. CDR3 amino acids: CASRGATGNTIYF. The CDR3 coding sequence is TGTGCCAGCAGGGGGGCGACTGGAAACACCATATATTTT.

The chain carries TRBV19 and TRBJ1-3, with unresolved D. CDR3 length: 14 residues. The V end was cut by 2 bases, the J end by 1 base, with 6 bases between. Germline lookup yields CDR1 LNHDA and CDR2 SQIVND (reference sequence). The CDR3 here is CASSISHSGNTIYF. For the CDR3, the DNA is TGTGCCAGTAGTATATCCCATTCTGGAAACACCATATATTTT.

The genes are TRBV9 and TRBJ2-2; 7 bases fit TRBD1. V was pared by 0 bases and J by 8 bases, with 10 bases of the junction left unmatched. The CDR3 covers 16 residues. Germline V gene data show CDR1 as SGDLS and CDR2 as YYNGEE. The CDR3 DNA reads as TGTGCCAGCAGCGTAGGAGTCGACAGGGTATCTGGGGAGCTGTTTTTT. Translated: CASSVGVDRVSGELFF.

The rearrangement uses TRBV9 and TRBJ2-1, with 8 bases identical to TRBD2. V was clipped by 5 bases and J by 2 bases; unmatched bases: 6. This CDR3 has 15 amino acids. Germline V CDR1 and CDR2: SGDLS, YYNGEE. The DNA for the CDR3 is TGTGCCAGCAGGAGGGGAGCGGGAGCCTACAATGAGCAGTTCTTC. Translated: CASRRGAGAYNEQFF.

The chain carries TRBV5-1 and TRBJ1-4; weak D call: TRBD1 (5 bases). Trimming removed 1 base at V and 7 bases at J, with 14 bases between. Per germline, CDR1 SGHRS and CDR2 YFSETQ. The CDR3 spans 15 residues. The CDR3 coding sequence is TGCGCCAGCAGCTTGTCCTTGGGGGGGGGTGAAAAACTGTTTTTT. Its protein product is CASSLSLGGGEKLFF.

By proportion, this clone is medium-sized. This chain connects TRBV6-1 to TRBJ2-1; 9 positions agree with TRBD2. Germline CDR1 is MNHNS and CDR2 is SASEGT. V lost 7 bases, J lost 8 bases, and 9 bases stayed unmatched. The CDR3 spans 14 residues. CDR3 DNA sequence: TGTGCCAGCACTGGCGGGAGGGAGGGAGATGAGCAGTTCTTC. Amino acids: CASTGGREGDEQFF.

The chain carries TRBV28 and TRBJ2-1, with 11 positions matching TRBD1. This CDR3 is 16 amino acids long. CDR1 is MDHEN, CDR2 SYDVKM, per germline. V was pared by 2 bases and J by 10 bases, with 10 bases of the junction left unmatched. The CDR3 spells CASSLGGTGGTIEQFF. CDR3 bases: TGTGCCAGCAGTTTAGGCGGGACAGGGGGGACTATCGAGCAGTTCTTC.

The chain employs TRBV7-9 and TRBJ1-1; D is ambiguous. CDR3 length equals 15 residues. The germline gives CDR1 SEHNR, CDR2 FQNEAQ (reference sequence). V shed 5 bases and J shed 11 bases, with 24 bases lying between them. CDR3 loop: CASSDPQRTAPNAFF. The CDR3 DNA reads TGTGCCAGCAGCGACCCCCAGCGGACTGCACCCAATGCTTTCTTT.

The chain combines TRBV7-9 with TRBJ2-1, with 7 bases aligning to TRBD2. Trimming cost V 8 bases and J 10 bases; bases outside gene matches: 14. The CDR3 is made up of 14 amino acids. Germline V CDR1 and CDR2: SEHNR, FQNEAQ (reference sequence). This chain's CDR3 is CASQRGRPSEEQFF. The CDR3 nucleotides are TGTGCCAGCCAGCGGGGCCGACCATCGGAGGAGCAGTTCTTC.

The chain links TRBV7-9 to TRBJ2-1, with a possible D match to TRBD2 (5 bases). CDR1 and CDR2 from the germline V gene are SEHNR and FQNEAQ (reference sequence). V lost 6 bases to trimming and J lost 0 bases, with 15 bases between them. The CDR3 covers 16 residues. The CDR3 nucleotides read TGTGCCAGCAGATCCAGTACGGGGAGCTCCTACAATGAGCAGTTCTTC. Its protein is CASRSSTGSSYNEQFF.

The chain uses TRBV10-2 and TRBJ2-1, with TRBD2 identical over 8 bases. With 6 bases clipped from V and 2 bases from J, the junction kept 12 bases outside the gene matches. This CDR3 is built from 17 residues. Germline CDR1 WSHSY, CDR2 SAAADI. CDR3 nucleotide sequence: TGCGCCAGCAGACCGTCGGGAGGGCGGGGGACCTACAATGAGCAGTTCTTC. Translation: CASRPSGGRGTYNEQFF.

The J gene is TRBJ2-3, the V gene TRBV7-2; TRBD2 is a possible D gene (6 bases). V was shortened by 7 bases and J by 2 bases, with 16 bases between the two germline ends. Germline CDR1 reads SGHTA; CDR2 reads FQGNSA. CDR3 length: 15 amino acids. CDR3 in amino acids: CASKKPGLNTDTQYF. The CDR3 DNA follows: TGTGCCAGCAAAAAACCGGGACTCAACACAGATACGCAGTATTTT.

This clone was seen a few times. The chain recombines TRBV7-2 with TRBJ1-1; 7 bases are a match to TRBD1. The CDR3 sequence is 14 residues long. CDR1 is SGHTA, CDR2 FQGNSA, per germline. J was trimmed by 4 bases and V by 5 bases; bases with no gene match: 7. Written as DNA, the CDR3 is TGTGCCAGCAGCATACTTCCAGGGGGCACTGAAGCTTTCTTT. Translated, it gives CASSILPGGTEAFF. The full variable domain, rest sourced from reference TRBV7-2 and TRBJ1-1, is GAGVSQSPSNKVTEKGKDVELRCDPISGHTALYWYRQSLGQGLEFLIYFQGNSAPDKSGLPSDRFSAERTGGSVSTLTIQRTQQEDSAVYLCASSILPGGTEAFFGQGTRLTVV.

CDR3 loop: CASQQATYEQYF. CDR3 bases: TGTGCCAGCCAACAGGCAACCTACGAGCAGTACTTC. The chain links TRBV28 to TRBJ2-7; D might be TRBD1 (5 bases). V was shortened by 8 bases and J by 2 bases, with 10 bases between the two germline ends. The CDR3 covers 12 residues. Germline CDR1 and CDR2: MDHEN and SYDVKM.

J is TRBJ2-1 and V is TRBV5-1, with 9 nucleotides matching TRBD2. Germline values: CDR1 SGHRS, CDR2 YFSETQ. The CDR3 runs to 16 residues. J was trimmed by 7 bases and V by 0 bases; bases with no gene match: 8. CDR3 nucleotide sequence: TGCGCCAGCAGCTTGGATCCCGGACTAGCGAAGAATGAGCAGTTCTTC. It is translated as CASSLDPGLAKNEQFF.

The gene calls are TRBV5-8 and TRBJ2-7; TRBD1 matches 9 bases. The CDR3 is made up of 13 amino acids. After removal of 0 bases from V and 5 bases from J, the junction contained 0 bases not matched to a gene. The germline CDR1 and CDR2 sequences are SGHTS and YDEGEE. CDR3 in amino acids: CASSLGTGDEQYF. In nucleotides, the CDR3 is TGTGCCAGCAGCTTGGGGACAGGGGACGAGCAGTACTTC.

This sequence joins TRBV6-5 and TRBJ1-3, with TRBD1 identical over 10 bases. The CDR3 length is 16 residues. V trimming: 0 bases; J trimming: 2 bases; junction bases outside the gene matches: 1. Germline V lookup: CDR1 MNHEY, CDR2 SVGAGI. The CDR3 region is CASSYSGTGAGNTIYF. DNA for the CDR3: TGTGCCAGCAGTTACTCCGGGACAGGGGCTGGAAACACCATATATTTT.

The chain combines TRBV5-5 with TRBJ2-1, with TRBD1 as a possible D gene (6 bases). The CDR3 extends over 15 amino acids. CDR1 SGHKS and CDR2 YYEKEE come from the germline V gene (reference sequence). V gave up 2 bases and J gave up 12 bases, with 21 bases separating them. The CDR3 DNA reads as TGTGCCAGCAGCTTAGGGGGACCTATTACAATGAGGCAGTTCTTC. It is translated as CASSLGGPITMRQFF.

The chain couples TRBV19 to TRBJ1-2, with D unresolved. This CDR3 comprises 11 residues. Trimming removed 4 bases at V and 8 bases at J, with 8 bases between. The germline CDR1 and CDR2 sequences are LNHDA and SQIVND (reference sequence). In DNA, the CDR3 is TGTGCCAGTAGTACCTCGAGGGGCTACACCTTC. As protein: CASSTSRGYTF.

The chain uses TRBV29-1 and TRBJ1-2; 7 bases are shared with TRBD1. The CDR3 consists of 12 residues. J was trimmed by 2 bases and V by 6 bases; bases with no gene match: 3. Germline-derived CDR1 and CDR2 are SQVTM and ANQGSEA. CDR3 sequence (DNA): TGCAGCGTCGTGACAGGGAACTATGGCTACACCTTC. Its protein product is CSVVTGNYGYTF.

This clone appeared once. The rearrangement joins TRBV19 to TRBJ2-3; D ambiguous. The germline V and J ends were trimmed by 0 bases and 6 bases, with 4 bases remaining between them. Germline V CDR1 and CDR2: LNHDA, SQIVND (reference sequence). This CDR3 contains 12 residues. This CDR3 reads CASSIDRDTQYF. In DNA, the CDR3 is TGTGCCAGTAGTATAGATCGGGATACGCAGTATTTT.